The 20 T cell receptor beta chains in this list originate from one sample, sequenced in a study of T cell responses to AZD1222 COVID-19 vaccine. Assay used: immunoSEQ multiplex PCR; TCRdb lists only in-frame clones, some missing. This sample has 85,000 to 100,000 clones; approximately 93% occur once, and the top ten carry around 8.4%. The specimen comprised peripheral blood, sampled 28 days after the second AZD1222 dose. The origin of the receptors is an adult who received the AZD1222 COVID-19 vaccine.

The chain has TRBV7-6 and TRBJ2-2; D is unresolved. CDR3 size: 16 residues. Trimming removed 1 base from V and 4 bases from J, with 13 bases in between. The germline V gene has CDR1 SGHVS and CDR2 FNYEAQ. CDR3 sequence reads: CASSLGQTKSTGELFF. The DNA of the CDR3 is TGTGCCAGCAGCTTAGGCCAGACCAAGAGCACCGGGGAGCTGTTTTTT.

The rearrangement uses TRBV29-1 and TRBJ1-4, with 7 bases that match TRBD1. The CDR3 has 14 amino acids. V lost 6 bases and J lost 2; bases outside the gene matches: 6. CDR1 and CDR2 from the germline V gene are SQVTM and ANQGSEA. CDR3 in amino acids: CSVVRGTTNEKLFF. CDR3 nucleotide sequence: TGCAGCGTAGTCAGGGGGACCACTAATGAAAAACTGTTTTTT. Complete variable domain (other parts from reference TRBV29-1 and TRBJ1-4): SAVISQKPSRDICQRGTSLTIQCQVDSQVTMMFWYRQQPGQSLTLIATANQGSEATYESGFVIDKFPISRPNLTFSTLTVSNMSPEDSSIYLCSVVRGTTNEKLFFGSGTQLSVL.

With regard to this clone: A read error may produce the germline difference seen at one junction end. V and J are TRBV3-1 (or the pseudogene TRBV3-2) and TRBJ1-6, with D tentatively TRBD1 (6 bases). CDR3 length: 13 residues. The germline V gene encodes CDR1 LGHDT and CDR2 YNNKEL (reference sequence). CDR3 residues: CANSQNRDSPLHF. The CDR3 nucleotides read TGTGCCAACAGCCAAAACAGGGATTCACCCCTCCACTTT.

The chain carries TRBV7-8 and TRBJ2-3, with 10 bases lining up with TRBD2. The germline gives CDR1 SGHVS, CDR2 FQNEAQ. Unmatched junction bases numbered 9, after V lost 4 bases and J lost 2 bases. CDR3 length: 17 amino acids. Written as DNA, the CDR3 is TGTGCCAGCAGCTCCCCACTAGCGGGGATTTTCACAGATACGCAGTATTTT. Residues: CASSSPLAGIFTDTQYF.

This chain joins TRBV6-2 or TRBV6-3 and TRBJ2-3, with a weak D call TRBD2 (6 bases). Trimming pared 4 bases from V and 2 bases from J, leaving 13 bases between. The CDR3 is made up of 15 amino acids. Germline CDR1 is MNHEY and CDR2 is SVGEGT. CDR3 sequence reads: CASSSRRDLTDTQYF. The DNA of the CDR3 is TGTGCCAGCAGTTCTCGGCGGGATCTCACAGATACGCAGTATTTT.

V gene TRBV5-1 combines with J gene TRBJ2-3; TRBD2 is a possible D gene (5 bases). This CDR3 contains 14 residues. Germline V lookup: CDR1 SGHRS, CDR2 YFSETQ. Trimming took off 1 base at V and 8 bases at J, with 14 bases between the two ends. The CDR3 reads CASSLNTISGTQYF. CDR3 coding DNA: TGCGCCAGCAGCTTGAACACTATAAGCGGTACGCAGTATTTT.

The chain is built from TRBV28 and TRBJ2-1; 11 nucleotides align to TRBD2. The CDR3 spans 19 residues. Germline V gene sequence: CDR1 MDHEN, CDR2 SYDVKM. Trimming removed 0 bases from V and 0 bases from J; junction bases left unmatched: 7. As DNA, the CDR3 is TGTGCCAGCAGTTTATGGACTAGCGGGATTTCCAGCTCCTACAATGAGCAGTTCTTC. This codes for CASSLWTSGISSSYNEQFF. The entire variable domain, with the rest obtained from reference TRBV28 and TRBJ2-1, is as follows: DVKVTQSSRYLVKRTGEKVFLECVQDMDHENMFWYRQDPGLGLRLIYFSYDVKMKEKGDIPEGYSVSREKKERFSLILESASTNQTSMYLCASSLWTSGISSSYNEQFFGPGTRLTVL.

V and J are TRBV19 and TRBJ2-2; 8 bases align to TRBD2. The CDR3 runs to 15 residues. The J segment lost 4 bases and the V segment lost 5 bases, leaving 6 bases of the junction unmatched. CDR1 is LNHDA and CDR2 is SQIVND in the germline V gene (reference sequence). CDR3 region: CASSGAGGTTGELFF. In DNA form, the CDR3 reads TGTGCCAGTAGTGGGGCGGGAGGTACCACCGGGGAGCTGTTTTTT.

This sequence joins TRBV11-3 and TRBJ1-6; D ambiguous. V was pared by 0 bases and J by 0 bases, with 12 bases between. There are 18 residues in the CDR3. Germline CDR1 is SGHNT and CDR2 is YENEEA. CDR3 DNA sequence: TGTGCCAGCAGCTTAGATTCAAGGGCGAGCTCCTATAATTCACCCCTCCACTTT. Its protein is CASSLDSRASSYNSPLHF. The full variable domain, completed using reference TRBV11-3 and TRBJ1-6, is EAGVVQSPRYKIIEKKQPVAFWCNPISGHNTLYWYLQNLGQGPELLIRYENEEAVDDSQLPKDRFSAERLKGVDSTLKIQPAELGDSAVYLCASSLDSRASSYNSPLHFGNGTRLTVT.

J is TRBJ2-6 and V is TRBV9, with 11 nucleotides matching TRBD2. Germline lookup yields CDR1 SGDLS and CDR2 YYNGEE. V dropped 3 bases and J dropped 1; count of bases not matched to a gene: 15. This CDR3 has 21 amino acids. This CDR3 reads CASSAQPTSGNLGSGANVLTF. CDR3 in DNA: TGTGCCAGCAGCGCCCAACCGACTAGCGGGAATCTGGGATCTGGGGCCAACGTCCTGACTTTC.

This rearrangement joins TRBV14 to TRBJ1-3; tentatively, D is TRBD1 (6 bases). V was trimmed by 4 bases and J by 2 bases, leaving 12 bases between them. CDR3 length: 15 amino acids. Germline CDR1 and CDR2: SGHDN and FVKESK. As DNA, the CDR3 is TGTGCCAGCAGCCGGACAGACACTACTGGAAACACCATATATTTT. Protein product: CASSRTDTTGNTIYF.

The chain joins TRBV19 to TRBJ2-7; TRBD1 might be the D (6 bases). The CDR3 runs 13 residues. Germline values: CDR1 LNHDA, CDR2 SQIVND (reference sequence). Trimming removed 3 bases at V and 6 bases at J, with 12 bases between. CDR3 nucleotide sequence: TGTGCCAGTAGTATGTCCCAGGGGCGCGAGCAGTACTTC. Translating gives CASSMSQGREQYF. Variable domain in full (rest from reference TRBV19 and TRBJ2-7): DGGITQSPKYLFRKEGQNVTLSCEQNLNHDAMYWYRQDPGQGLRLIYYSQIVNDFQKGDIAEGYSVSREKKESFPLTVTSAQKNPTAFYLCASSMSQGREQYFGPGTRLTVT.

V is TRBV5-1 and J is TRBJ1-1, with 9 bases fitting TRBD1. The CDR3 runs to 14 residues. J lost 4 bases, V lost 3 bases, and 4 bases had no gene match. Per the germline V gene, CDR1 is SGHRS and CDR2 is YFSETQ. Here the CDR3 reads CASSWGQGGTEAFF. The CDR3 nucleotides read TGCGCCAGCAGCTGGGGACAGGGAGGCACTGAAGCTTTCTTT.

V usage is TRBV15 and J usage is TRBJ2-3; 13 bases are a match to TRBD2. CDR3 length equals 15 residues. Germline-derived CDR1 and CDR2 are LNHNV and YYDKDF (reference sequence). V was clipped by 5 bases and J by 5 bases; unmatched bases: 4. CDR3 bases: TGTGCCACCAGCGGCGGGACTAGCGGGATAGATACGCAGTATTTT. It encodes CATSGGTSGIDTQYF.

The sample holds one count of this clone. The V call is TRBV5-1, the J call TRBJ1-1, with D maybe TRBD1 (6 bases). Germline CDR1 reads SGHRS; CDR2 reads YFSETQ. Trimming took 3 bases from V and 3 from J, leaving 15 bases between them. This CDR3 region has 15 residues. Here the CDR3 reads CASSWGAGSYTEAFF. DNA for the CDR3: TGCGCCAGCAGCTGGGGGGCAGGCTCTTACACTGAAGCTTTCTTT.

The V gene is TRBV18, the J gene TRBJ2-1, with 8 positions matching TRBD1. The CDR3 runs to 15 residues. J lost 0 bases, V lost 5 bases, and 3 bases had no gene match. Germline CDR1 and CDR2: KGHSH and LQKENI. The CDR3 spells CASSLGQGSYNEQFF. CDR3 sequence (DNA): TGTGCCAGCTCATTAGGACAGGGCTCCTACAATGAGCAGTTCTTC.

This rearrangement joins TRBV6-5 to TRBJ2-2, with 7 positions matching TRBD1. CDR3 length: 14 residues. CDR1 and CDR2 from the germline V gene are MNHEY and SVGAGI. Trimming removed 6 bases from V and 4 bases from J; junction bases left unmatched: 5. CDR3 bases: TGTGCCAGCAGGACCGGGACAGTCACCGGGGAGCTGTTTTTT. This encodes CASRTGTVTGELFF.

CDR3 coding DNA: TGCGCCAGCAGCCAAGATACCGGGACTAGCGGGAGTCTCTATGAGCAGTTCTTC. The encoded protein is CASSQDTGTSGSLYEQFF. The chain couples TRBV4-1 to TRBJ2-1; TRBD2 matches 14 bases. The germline gives CDR1 MGHRA, CDR2 YSYEKL. The CDR3 is 18 amino acids. V lost 0 bases to trimming and J lost 8 bases; unmatched junction nucleotides: 9.

This clone was seen only a few times. The rearrangement uses TRBV15 and TRBJ2-7, with D tentatively TRBD1 (6 bases). The germline V gene has CDR1 LNHNV and CDR2 YYDKDF (reference sequence). V lost 5 bases and J lost 5, with 10 bases in between. The CDR3 covers 12 residues. The CDR3 DNA sequence: TGTGCCACCAGCCTACAGGGTGACGAGCAGTACTTC. Translating it yields CATSLQGDEQYF.

Written as DNA, the CDR3 is TGTGCCAGCAGCGGACTAGCGGGAGGCCCGTCGAACACCGGGGAGCTGTTTTTT. As protein: CASSGLAGGPSNTGELFF. The chain combines TRBV9 with TRBJ2-2; 13 bases line up with TRBD2. V was pared by 3 bases and J by 0 bases, with 5 bases of the junction left unmatched. Germline V gene sequence: CDR1 SGDLS, CDR2 YYNGEE. This CDR3 has 18 residues.